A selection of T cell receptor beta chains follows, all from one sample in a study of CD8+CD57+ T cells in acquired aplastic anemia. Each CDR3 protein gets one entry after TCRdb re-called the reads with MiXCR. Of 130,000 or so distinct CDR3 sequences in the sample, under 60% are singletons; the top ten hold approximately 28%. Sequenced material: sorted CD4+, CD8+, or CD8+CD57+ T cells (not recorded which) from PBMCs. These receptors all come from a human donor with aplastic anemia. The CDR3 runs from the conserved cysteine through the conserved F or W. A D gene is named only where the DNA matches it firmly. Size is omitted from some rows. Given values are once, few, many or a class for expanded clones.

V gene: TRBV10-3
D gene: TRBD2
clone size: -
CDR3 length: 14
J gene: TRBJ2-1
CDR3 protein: CAIREGLASNEQFF
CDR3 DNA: TGTGCCATCAGGGAGGGACTAGCATCCAATGAGCAGTTCTTC

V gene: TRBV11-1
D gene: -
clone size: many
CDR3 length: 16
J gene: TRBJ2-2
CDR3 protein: CASSLPPQLNTGELFF
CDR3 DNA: TGTGCCAGCAGCCTCCCGCCCCAGCTGAACACCGGGGAGCTGTTTTTT

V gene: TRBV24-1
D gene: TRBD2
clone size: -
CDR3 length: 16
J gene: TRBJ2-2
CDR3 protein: CATSDRTSGGTGELFF
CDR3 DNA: TGTGCCACCAGTGATCGGACTAGCGGGGGGACCGGGGAGCTGTTTTTT

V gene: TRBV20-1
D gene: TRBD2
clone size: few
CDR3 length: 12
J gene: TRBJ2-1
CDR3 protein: CSAREGGTGLLF
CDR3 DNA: TGCAGTGCTAGAGAGGGAGGGACTGGGTTACTCTTC

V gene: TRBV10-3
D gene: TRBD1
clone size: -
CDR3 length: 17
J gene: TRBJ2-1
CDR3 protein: CAISETRTGQGANEQFF
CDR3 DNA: TGTGCCATCAGTGAAACACGAACGGGACAGGGTGCTAATGAGCAGTTCTTC

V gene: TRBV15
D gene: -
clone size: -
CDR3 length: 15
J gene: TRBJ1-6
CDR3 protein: CATSREGRSNSPLHF
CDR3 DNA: TGTGCCACCAGCAGAGAGGGAAGAAGTAATTCACCCCTCCACTTT

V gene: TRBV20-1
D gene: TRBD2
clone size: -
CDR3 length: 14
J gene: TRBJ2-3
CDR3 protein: CSAPGLAATDTQYF
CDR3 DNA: TGCAGTGCGCCGGGACTAGCGGCCACAGATACGCAGTATTTT

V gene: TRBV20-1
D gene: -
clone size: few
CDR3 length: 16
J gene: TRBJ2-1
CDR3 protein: CSATRRDWDLLGEQFF
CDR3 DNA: TGCAGTGCCACCCGGAGGGATTGGGACCTTTTAGGTGAGCAGTTCTTC

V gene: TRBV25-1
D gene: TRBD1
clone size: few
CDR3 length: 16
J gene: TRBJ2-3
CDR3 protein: CASSEGTGWSTDTQYF
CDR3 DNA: TGTGCCAGCAGTGAGGGGACAGGGTGGAGCACAGATACGCAGTATTTT

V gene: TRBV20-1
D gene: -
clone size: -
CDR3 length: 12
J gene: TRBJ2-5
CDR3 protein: CSARVGGETQYF
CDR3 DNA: TGCAGTGCCAGGGTGGGGGGAGAGACCCAGTACTTC

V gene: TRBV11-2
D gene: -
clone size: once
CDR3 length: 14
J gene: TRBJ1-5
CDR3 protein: CASSRGPNNQPQHF
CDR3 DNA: TGTGCCAGCAGCCGGGGACCTAACAATCAGCCCCAGCATTTT

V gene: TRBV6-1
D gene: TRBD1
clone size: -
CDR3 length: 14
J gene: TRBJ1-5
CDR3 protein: CASRDRGSNQPQHF
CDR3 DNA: TGTGCCAGCAGGGACAGGGGCAGCAATCAGCCCCAGCATTTT

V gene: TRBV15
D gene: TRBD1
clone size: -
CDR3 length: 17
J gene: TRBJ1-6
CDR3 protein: CATSKEGVGGSNSPLHF
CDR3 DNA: TGTGCCACCAGCAAAGAAGGGGTAGGGGGCAGTAATTCACCCCTCCACTTT

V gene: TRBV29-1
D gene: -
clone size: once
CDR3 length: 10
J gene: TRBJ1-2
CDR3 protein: CSADGYGYTF
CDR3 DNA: TGCAGCGCGGACGGCTATGGCTACACCTTC